The 18 T cell receptor beta chains in this list originate from one sample, sequenced in a study of shared clonotypes between healthy human individuals. Profiled with immunoSEQ multiplex PCR; TCRdb holds only in-frame clones, not every one. The sample yields 600,000 to 750,000 clones, roughly 87% seen once. Sequenced sample: memory CD8+ T cells from PBMCs. The sample's subset: CD45RO+ cells pooled with CCR7-negative TemRA cells. The receptor source for this set is a man aged 18 to 29 in good health. Some clones in this sample may be carry-over from other donors' samples.

J is TRBJ2-1 and V is TRBV19, with a weak D call TRBD1 (6 bases). Germline CDR1 reads LNHDA; CDR2 reads SQIVND (reference sequence). Trimming took 6 bases from V and 8 from J, leaving 14 bases between them. The CDR3 is 13 residues long. CDR3 coding DNA: TGTGCCAGTAGGTTAACAGGGTTGGATGAGCAGTTCTTC. Translation: CASRLTGLDEQFF. Together with reference TRBV19 and TRBJ2-1, the CDR3 gives the full variable domain: DGGITQSPKYLFRKEGQNVTLSCEQNLNHDAMYWYRQDPGQGLRLIYYSQIVNDFQKGDIAEGYSVSREKKESFPLTVTSAQKNPTAFYLCASRLTGLDEQFFGPGTRLTVL.

This clone has a single count. CDR3 sequence: CASSLSGSWYEQYF. In DNA form, the CDR3 reads TGTGCCAGCAGCTTAAGCGGGAGCTGGTACGAGCAGTACTTC. The chain is built from TRBV5-6 and TRBJ2-7; 8 nucleotides agree with TRBD2. The CDR3 is made up of 14 amino acids. Losses at the gene ends were 2 bases for V and 4 bases for J; bases not matched to a gene: 5. Germline lookup yields CDR1 SGHDT and CDR2 YYEEEE.

This chain links TRBV6-5 with TRBJ2-3; TRBD2 aligns across 14 bases. The CDR3 spans 15 residues. The V segment lost 6 bases and the J segment 3 bases; nucleotides outside the gene matches: 2. The germline CDR1 and CDR2 sequences are MNHEY and SVGAGI. CDR3: CASSGLAGGTDTQYF. The CDR3 DNA sequence: TGTGCCAGCAGCGGACTAGCGGGAGGAACAGATACGCAGTATTTT.

The V call is TRBV15, the J call TRBJ1-2, with unresolved D. Trimming cost V 6 bases and J 5 bases, with 7 bases left between them. The CDR3 extends over 11 amino acids. CDR1 and CDR2 from the germline V gene are LNHNV and YYDKDF (reference sequence). DNA of the CDR3: TGTGCCACCAGAGACCTTTATGGCTACACCTTC. Its translation is CATRDLYGYTF. Based on the CDR3 plus reference TRBV15 and TRBJ1-2, the full variable domain is DAMVIQNPRYQVTQFGKPVTLSCSQTLNHNVMYWYQQKSSQAPKLLFHYYDKDFNNEADTPDNFQSRRPNTSFCFLDIRSPGLGDTAMYLCATRDLYGYTFGSGTRLTVV.

The V gene is TRBV27, the J gene TRBJ1-4; 7 bases fit TRBD1. Looked up from germline, CDR1 is MNHEY and CDR2 is SMNVEV (reference sequence). The length of the CDR3 is 17 residues. Trimming cost V 6 bases and J 6 bases; bases outside gene matches: 16. The CDR3 region is CASSPGTVFSSDEKLFF. The CDR3 DNA is TGTGCCAGCAGCCCCGGGACAGTCTTTTCCTCGGATGAAAAACTGTTTTTT.

The chain combines TRBV9 with TRBJ1-3; 7 positions match TRBD1. Per germline, CDR1 SGDLS and CDR2 YYNGEE. The J segment lost 4 bases and the V segment lost 3 bases, leaving 10 bases of the junction unmatched. This CDR3 region has 16 residues. CDR3 region: CASSGETGTRGNTIYF. The CDR3 DNA is TGTGCCAGCAGCGGAGAGACAGGGACGAGGGGAAACACCATATATTTT. Combining the CDR3 with reference TRBV9 and TRBJ1-3 gives the whole variable domain DSGVTQTPKHLITATGQRVTLRCSPRSGDLSVYWYQQSLDQGLQFLIQYYNGEERAKGNILERFSAQQFPDLHSELNLSSLELGDSALYFCASSGETGTRGNTIYFGEGSWLTVV.

The chain couples TRBV7-8 to TRBJ2-7, with 8 bases matching TRBD2. This CDR3 has 15 amino acids. Looked up from germline, CDR1 is SGHVS and CDR2 is FQNEAQ. The trim removed 5 bases at V and 5 bases at J, leaving 11 bases unmatched. The CDR3 region has the DNA TGTGCCAGCAGCCCGGACGGGGGGACTAGTAACGAGCAGTACTTC. Translated, it gives CASSPDGGTSNEQYF. Using reference TRBV7-8 and TRBJ2-7 for the parts outside the CDR3, the full variable domain is GAGVSQSPRYKVAKRGQDVALRCDPISGHVSLFWYQQALGQGPEFLTYFQNEAQLDKSGLPSDRFFAERPEGSVSTLKIQRTQQEDSAVYLCASSPDGGTSNEQYFGPGTRLTVT.

The chain links TRBV9 to TRBJ2-1; the match to TRBD2 covers 12 bases. This CDR3 has 15 amino acids. CDR1 is SGDLS, CDR2 YYNGEE, per germline. Trimming at V came to 4 bases and at J to 7 bases, leaving 6 bases not matched to a gene. In nucleotides, the CDR3 is TGTGCCAGCAGCCCAACGACTAGCGGGGGAAATGAGCAGTTCTTC. It specifies CASSPTTSGGNEQFF. Filled out from reference TRBV9 and TRBJ2-1, the complete variable domain reads DSGVTQTPKHLITATGQRVTLRCSPRSGDLSVYWYQQSLDQGLQFLIQYYNGEERAKGNILERFSAQQFPDLHSELNLSSLELGDSALYFCASSPTTSGGNEQFFGPGTRLTVL.

The V gene is TRBV5-1, the J gene TRBJ2-5; 13 nucleotides agree with TRBD2. Germline assignment: CDR1 SGHRS and CDR2 YFSETQ. The CDR3 consists of 21 residues. J gave up 6 bases and V 1 base, and 21 bases lay outside the gene matches. The CDR3 spells CASSLLPFRTSGRSGLQTQYF. The CDR3 nucleotides are TGCGCCAGCAGCTTGCTTCCTTTTCGGACTAGCGGGAGAAGTGGGTTGCAGACCCAGTACTTC.

The chain links TRBV7-8 to TRBJ2-7; TRBD1 agrees at 7 bases. V dropped 2 bases and J dropped 3; count of bases not matched to a gene: 4. CDR1 SGHVS and CDR2 FQNEAQ come from the germline V gene. The CDR3 sequence is 14 residues long. Here the CDR3 reads CASSLFQGDYEQYF. DNA for the CDR3: TGTGCCAGCAGCTTATTCCAGGGGGACTACGAGCAGTACTTC.

V usage is TRBV5-1 and J usage is TRBJ2-1; D might be TRBD2 (5 bases). The ends were cut back, 0 bases at V and 0 bases at J, with 13 bases in the middle. Germline values: CDR1 SGHRS, CDR2 YFSETQ. The CDR3 runs 17 residues. The CDR3 DNA sequence: TGCGCCAGCAGCTTGGGGTCAGACTATTACTCCTACAATGAGCAGTTCTTC. The encoded protein is CASSLGSDYYSYNEQFF.

This clone was recorded only once. The chain is built from TRBV7-6 and TRBJ1-5; tentatively, D is TRBD1 (6 bases). Trimming removed 2 bases at V and 3 bases at J, with 11 bases between. CDR3 length: 15 amino acids. From germline, CDR1 is SGHVS and CDR2 FNYEAQ. The CDR3 DNA follows: TGTGCCAGCAGCTTATCGGACAGATCCAATCAGCCCCAGCATTTT. Translating gives CASSLSDRSNQPQHF. The whole variable domain, filled in from reference TRBV7-6 and TRBJ1-5, reads GAGVSQSPRYKVTKRGQDVALRCDPISGHVSLYWYRQALGQGPEFLTYFNYEAQQDKSGLPNDRFSAERPEGSISTLTIQRTEQRDSAMYRCASSLSDRSNQPQHFGDGTRLSIL.

The rearrangement joins TRBV28 to TRBJ2-3, with D uncertain. Per the germline V gene, CDR1 is MDHEN and CDR2 is SYDVKM. The germline V and J ends were trimmed by 6 bases and 1 base, with 8 bases remaining between them. The CDR3 spans 13 residues. DNA for the CDR3: TGTGCCAGCAGCCGATCCCGCACAGATACGCAGTATTTT. This codes for CASSRSRTDTQYF.

The chain recombines TRBV5-1 with TRBJ1-4, with no clear D. Trimming left V 2 bases short and J 3 bases short, with 11 bases between. The CDR3 runs 15 residues. Germline loops: CDR1 SGHRS, CDR2 YFSETQ. The CDR3 bases are TGCGCCAGCAGCTTTGCAGGAGCTCCTAATGAAAAACTGTTTTTT. This gives the protein CASSFAGAPNEKLFF.

The J gene is TRBJ2-1, the V gene TRBV7-9; 9 positions agree with TRBD1. V dropped 3 bases and J dropped 16; count of bases not matched to a gene: 13. Per the germline V gene, CDR1 is SEHNR and CDR2 is FQNEAQ (reference sequence). The CDR3 loop spans 14 amino acids. The CDR3 bases are TGTGCCAGCAGCTTCCCCTGGGGGGGACAGGGCATCTTCTTC. Translation gives CASSFPWGGQGIFF.

The rearrangement uses TRBV6-1 and TRBJ2-7, with D possibly TRBD1 on 5 matching bases. This CDR3 has 13 amino acids. Trimming shortened V by 7 bases and J by 6 bases, and 16 bases separated the two germline ends. The V gene's germline CDR1 is MNHNS and CDR2 SASEGT. The CDR3 protein is CASIHLRGLEQYF. CDR3 DNA: TGTGCCAGCATCCACCTAAGGGGTCTCGAGCAGTACTTC.

This clone was found a few times. The chain employs TRBV27 and TRBJ1-1; 7 positions match TRBD1. In germline, CDR1 is MNHEY, CDR2 SMNVEV (reference sequence). V lost 5 bases and J lost 4; bases outside the gene matches: 7. The CDR3 is 14 amino acids. CDR3 amino acids: CASSPRDSTTEAFF. The CDR3 nucleotides are TGTGCCAGCAGTCCCCGGGACAGCACCACTGAAGCTTTCTTT.

With regard to this clone: A far larger clone is a single base away, which makes a read error likely. The same CDR3 is also encoded by other DNA sequences in this sample. The V and J genes are TRBV28 and TRBJ1-2; D not certain. Germline CDR1 and CDR2: MDHEN and SYDVKM. The CDR3 loop spans 14 amino acids. Trimming left V 5 bases short and J 6 bases short, with 16 bases between. DNA of the CDR3: TGTGCCAGCAGTCCGCAGGTCATAACTCATGGCTACACCTTC. Amino acids: CASSPQVITHGYTF.